This T cell receptor beta chain is drawn from a study of early T cells in non-severe SARS-CoV-2 infection (dated by TCRdb to 2020 to 2023). At the level of the whole study: Because TCR sequencing relied on bulk RNA taken from unsorted whole blood, pairing of alpha and beta chains was not possible. General findings and caveats noted by the study authors: VDJdb matching was skewed toward anti-spike CD8 responses and likely underestimated virus-specific expansions by missing private and CD4 specificities.

The library came from 5' RACE. Instrument on record: NextSeq 500. The TCR library protocol attached unique molecular identifiers to individual cDNA molecules to correct for sequencing error and PCR bias. Both TCR alpha and beta chains were sequenced, and tight co-correlation was observed between alpha and beta sequence abundances in each sample. The study's processing was this. Decombinator V4 was used to annotate TCR sequences for V gene, J gene and CDR3. TCRs were defined as expanded if a significant change between any two time points was detected under a Poisson model with p below 0.0001. Abundances of TCRs were expressed as counts per million after normalisation to the total number of TCRs sequenced in each sample. TRAV1-2 paired with TRAJ12, TRAJ20 or TRAJ33 defined MAIT TCRs, while TRAV10 paired with TRAJ18 defined iNKT TCRs. A search of VDJdb, accessed on 1 November 2021, was run for TCRs annotated to CMV, EBV and SARS-CoV-2, with TCRs annotated for multiple antigens excluded. The public reads were run again by TCRdb, first through fastp at Q25 and then through MiXCR, and only productive beta chains were kept. Rows are combined by CDR3 protein, so each entry shows the most common genes and DNA. It is TCRdb's table, rather than the study itself, that gives the V and J calls and clone size. Present in this sample are more than 55,000 distinct CDR3 sequences, 5.9% of which were seen just once. 3.4% of the sample comes from the top ten.

This was a case-control study nested in a cohort of healthcare workers in London, UK, who had nasopharyngeal swab PCR tests and blood samples taken every week. Healthcare workers were recruited during the week of the UK lockdown, between 23 and 31 March 2020, and followed weekly for up to about 15 weeks. In the germline V gene (reference sequence), CDR1 corresponds to SGHNT and CDR2 to YYREEE. V drops 4 bases and J drops 4 bases, leaving 20 bases in between. Taken from cysteine to phenylalanine, the CDR3 has 17 residues. Kept here is only the CDR3 DNA, which spans 51 bases and is read in frame from base 1. In its sample, this clonotype was seen many times. What antigen it recognizes has not been identified. No much larger clone exists at a distance of one base, and base qualities are not known.

Here the chain combines TRBV5-4 and TRBJ2-2; the D region may be TRBD1 or TRBD2, each matching 5 bases equally. The receptor was isolated from an adult who was a healthcare worker with PCR-confirmed SARS-CoV-2 infection or an uninfected control (not recorded which). The sample in question was whole blood, obtained at baseline. DNA sequence: TGTGCCAGCAGCCTAGGGGTAGACTCCGCGGGCACCGGGGAGCTGTTTTTT. The encoded protein is CASSLGVDSAGTGELFF.